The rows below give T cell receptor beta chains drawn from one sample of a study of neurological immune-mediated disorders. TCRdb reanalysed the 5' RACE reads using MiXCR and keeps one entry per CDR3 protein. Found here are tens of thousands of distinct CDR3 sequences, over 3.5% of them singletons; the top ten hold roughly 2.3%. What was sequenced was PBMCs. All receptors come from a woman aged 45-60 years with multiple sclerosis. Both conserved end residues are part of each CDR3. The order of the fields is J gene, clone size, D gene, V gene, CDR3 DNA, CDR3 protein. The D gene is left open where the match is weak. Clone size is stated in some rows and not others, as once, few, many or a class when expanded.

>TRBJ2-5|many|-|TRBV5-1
TGCGCCAGCAGCCCCCGGACGGGCGGAGGAGAGACCCAGTACTTC
CASSPRTGGGETQYF
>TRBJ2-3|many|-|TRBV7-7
TGTGCTAGCGCACGGTCCGGCGATACGCAGTATTTT
CASARSGDTQYF
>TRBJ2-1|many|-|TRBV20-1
TGCAGTGCTAGAGAGGGCCTCGGGTACAATGAGCAGTTCTTC
CSAREGLGYNEQFF
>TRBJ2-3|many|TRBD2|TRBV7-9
TGTGCCAGCAGCGGCCGACAGACTAGCGGGAGTGGGGATACGCAGTATTTT
CASSGRQTSGSGDTQYF
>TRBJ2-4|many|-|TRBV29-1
TGCAGCGTTGGGGCAGGGGAAAACATTCAGTACTTC
CSVGAGENIQYF
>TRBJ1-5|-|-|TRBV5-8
TGTGCCAGCAGCTTCGGCAATTTCGAGCCCCAGCATTTT
CASSFGNFEPQHF
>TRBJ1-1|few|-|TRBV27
TGTGCCAGCAGTTTAGTAGGGGGGGCGCAGAACACTGAAGCTTTCTTT
CASSLVGGAQNTEAFF
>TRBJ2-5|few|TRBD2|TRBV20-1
TGCAGTGCTAGGGGAGCGGGAGGGAGCCAAGAGACCCAGTACTTC
CSARGAGGSQETQYF
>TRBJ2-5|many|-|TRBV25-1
TGTGCCAGCGGGCCGGACAGTTTTAGAGAGACCCAGTACTTC
CASGPDSFRETQYF
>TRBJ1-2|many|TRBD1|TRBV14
TGTGCCAGCAGCCAAGATCCCAGGGGGCAGAGGTCATATGGCTACACCTTC
CASSQDPRGQRSYGYTF
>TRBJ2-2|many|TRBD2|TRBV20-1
TGCAGTGCTAGAGGCTTCGGACTAGCGGGAAACACCGGGGAGCTGTTTTTT
CSARGFGLAGNTGELFF
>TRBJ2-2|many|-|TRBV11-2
TGTGCCAGCACCCCTGGGGCAGGGGCGGCCGGGGAGCTGTTTTTT
CASTPGAGAAGELFF
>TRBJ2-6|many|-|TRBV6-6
TGTGCCAGCAAAATTGGGGCCGGAGGGGCCAACGTCCTGACTTTC
CASKIGAGGANVLTF
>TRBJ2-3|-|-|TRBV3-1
TGTGCCAGCAGAAAGTCCGATACGCAGTATTTT
CASRKSDTQYF
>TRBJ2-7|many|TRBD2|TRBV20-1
TGCAGTGCCCCAAGAAGCGGGACCGCCCCATCCTACGAGCAGTACTTC
CSAPRSGTAPSYEQYF
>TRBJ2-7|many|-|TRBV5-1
TGCGCCAGCAGCTTGGGTATGGACGAGCAGTACTTC
CASSLGMDEQYF
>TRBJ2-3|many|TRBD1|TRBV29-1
TGCAGCGCTGGGGCCGGGACAGGGGGGATTACGCAGTATTTT
CSAGAGTGGITQYF
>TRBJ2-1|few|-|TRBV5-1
TGCGCCAGCAGCTTATTGACCCTGAGCTCCTACAATGAGCAGTTCTTC
CASSLLTLSSYNEQFF
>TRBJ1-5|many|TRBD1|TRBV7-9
TGTGCCAGCAGCTGGGAGACAGGGCCACCCCAGCCCCAGCATTTT
CASSWETGPPQPQHF
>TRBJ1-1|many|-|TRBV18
TGTGCCAGCTCACCGTCGGGGGGTTTCACTGAAGCTTTCTTT
CASSPSGGFTEAFF
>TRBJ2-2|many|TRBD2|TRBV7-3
TGTGCCAGCAGCTTACTAGCGGGAGGAACCGGGGAGCTGTTTTTT
CASSLLAGGTGELFF
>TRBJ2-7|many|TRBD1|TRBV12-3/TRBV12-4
TGTGCCAGCAGTCGGGGACAGGTTCCCGAGCAGTACTTC
CASSRGQVPEQYF
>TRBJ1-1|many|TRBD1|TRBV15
TGTGCCACCAGCAGTAATTACAGGGACAGGACTGAAGCTTTCTTT
CATSSNYRDRTEAFF
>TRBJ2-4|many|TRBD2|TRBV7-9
TGTGCCAGCAGTCCCGGCAGGGCGGGGGACATTCAGTACTTC
CASSPGRAGDIQYF